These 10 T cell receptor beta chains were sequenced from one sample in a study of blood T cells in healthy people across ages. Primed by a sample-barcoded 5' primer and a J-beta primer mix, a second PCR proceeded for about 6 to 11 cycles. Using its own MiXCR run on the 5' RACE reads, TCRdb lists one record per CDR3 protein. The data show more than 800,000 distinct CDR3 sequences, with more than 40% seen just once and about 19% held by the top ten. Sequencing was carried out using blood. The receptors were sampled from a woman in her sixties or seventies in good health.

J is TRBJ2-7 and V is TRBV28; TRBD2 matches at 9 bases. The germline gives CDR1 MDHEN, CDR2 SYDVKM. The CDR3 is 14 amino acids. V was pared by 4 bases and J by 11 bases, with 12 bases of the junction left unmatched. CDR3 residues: CASSSLKAGGAEYF. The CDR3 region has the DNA TGTGCCAGCAGTTCCCTTAAAGCGGGAGGAGCGGAGTACTTC. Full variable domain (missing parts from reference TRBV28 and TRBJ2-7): DVKVTQSSRYLVKRTGEKVFLECVQDMDHENMFWYRQDPGLGLRLIYFSYDVKMKEKGDIPEGYSVSREKKERFSLILESASTNQTSMYLCASSSLKAGGAEYFGPGTRLTVT.

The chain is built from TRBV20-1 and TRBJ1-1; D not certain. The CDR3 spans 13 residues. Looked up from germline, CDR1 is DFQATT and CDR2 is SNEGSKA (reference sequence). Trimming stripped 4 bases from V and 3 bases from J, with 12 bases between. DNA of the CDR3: TGCAGTGCTACACACCAGGTTGACACTGAAGCTTTCTTT. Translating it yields CSATHQVDTEAFF.

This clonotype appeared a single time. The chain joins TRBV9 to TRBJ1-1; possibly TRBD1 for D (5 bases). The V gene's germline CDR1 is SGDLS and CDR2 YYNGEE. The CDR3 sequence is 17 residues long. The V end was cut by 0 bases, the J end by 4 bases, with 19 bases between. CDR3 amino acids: CASSVATGGDLGTEAFF. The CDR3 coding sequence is TGTGCCAGCAGCGTAGCGACCGGGGGGGATTTGGGCACTGAAGCTTTCTTT.

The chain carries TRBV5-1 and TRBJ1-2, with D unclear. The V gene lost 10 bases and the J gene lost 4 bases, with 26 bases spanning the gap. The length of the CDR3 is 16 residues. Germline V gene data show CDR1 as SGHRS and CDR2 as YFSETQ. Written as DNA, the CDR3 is TGCGCCCCAGCCAGAGGCGACCTCAATATTCTCTATGGCTACACCTTC. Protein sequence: CAPARGDLNILYGYTF.

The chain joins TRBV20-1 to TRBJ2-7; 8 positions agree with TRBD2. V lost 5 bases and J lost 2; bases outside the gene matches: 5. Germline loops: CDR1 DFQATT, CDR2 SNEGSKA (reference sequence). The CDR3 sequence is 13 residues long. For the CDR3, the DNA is TGCAGTGCTCTTAGCGGGACCCCCTACGAGCAGTACTTC. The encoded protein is CSALSGTPYEQYF.

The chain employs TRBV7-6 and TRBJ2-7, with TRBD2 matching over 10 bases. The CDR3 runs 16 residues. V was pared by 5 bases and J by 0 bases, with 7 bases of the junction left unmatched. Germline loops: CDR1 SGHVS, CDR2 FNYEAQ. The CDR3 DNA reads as TGTGCCAGCAGCCTAAGGGCTAGCGGGAGCTCCTACGAGCAGTACTTC. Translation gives CASSLRASGSSYEQYF.

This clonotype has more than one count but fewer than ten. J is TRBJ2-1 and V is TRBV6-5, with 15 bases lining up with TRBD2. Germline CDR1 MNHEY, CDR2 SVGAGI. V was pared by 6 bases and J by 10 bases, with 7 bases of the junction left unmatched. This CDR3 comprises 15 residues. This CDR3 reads CASRRTSGRGREQFF. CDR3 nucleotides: TGTGCCAGCAGGCGGACTAGCGGGAGGGGTAGGGAGCAGTTCTTC.

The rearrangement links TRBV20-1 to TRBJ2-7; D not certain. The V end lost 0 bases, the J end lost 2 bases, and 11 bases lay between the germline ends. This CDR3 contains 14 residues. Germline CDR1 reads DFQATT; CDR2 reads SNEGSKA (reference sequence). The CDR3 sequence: CSARDPPGTYEQYF. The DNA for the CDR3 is TGCAGTGCTAGAGATCCGCCAGGCACCTACGAGCAGTACTTC.

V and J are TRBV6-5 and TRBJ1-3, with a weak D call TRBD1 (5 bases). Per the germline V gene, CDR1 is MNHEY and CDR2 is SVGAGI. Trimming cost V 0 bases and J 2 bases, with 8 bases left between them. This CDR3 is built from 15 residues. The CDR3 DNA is TGTGCCAGCAGTTACTCGGGGGTAGCTGGAAACACCATATATTTT. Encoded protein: CASSYSGVAGNTIYF.

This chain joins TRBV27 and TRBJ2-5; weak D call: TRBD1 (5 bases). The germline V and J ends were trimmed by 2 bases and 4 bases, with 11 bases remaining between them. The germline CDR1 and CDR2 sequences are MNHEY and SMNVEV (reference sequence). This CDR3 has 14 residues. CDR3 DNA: TGTGCCAGCAGTTTAAGCGCAGGGCTAGAGACCCAGTACTTC. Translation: CASSLSAGLETQYF.